This entry concerns a single T cell receptor beta chain. Data came from immunoSEQ multiplex PCR; TCRdb stores just in-frame clones and leaves some out. The profile covers some 79,000 clones, with 80% appearing a single time and around 50% taken by the ten largest. V dropped 5 bases and J dropped 3; count of bases not matched to a gene: 5. The CDR3 contains 15 residues. Germline V gene lookup returns CDR1 KGHSH and CDR2 LQKENI. The sample comes from a study of T cell responses to AZD1222 COVID-19 vaccine. This rearrangement joins TRBV18 to TRBJ2-2; 8 bases are a match to TRBD1. This TCR was recovered from an adult who received the AZD1222 COVID-19 vaccine. The sequences come from peripheral blood, collected 28 days after the second AZD1222 dose. CDR3 nucleotides: TGTGCCAGCTCAGCGGACAGGGTAGACACCGGGGAGCTGTTTTTT. It yields the protein CASSADRVDTGELFF.